This T cell receptor (beta chain) came from a study of blood T cell repertoires in COVID-19 (dated by TCRdb to 2018 to 2021). Broadly, across the study: Samples from collaborators originated in the United States, Italy and Spain and spanned both the acute and convalescent phases of COVID-19. The material from the prospective study consisted of cDNA or gDNA derived from T cells, B-cell-depleted T cells, or PBMCs. Deeply sampled blood TCRbeta repertoires from subjects exposed to, actively infected with, or recovered from COVID-19 were included in the dataset. A freely available public database, intended as a resource for researchers studying the immune response to SARS-CoV-2, is where the repertoires were released. The samples were drawn from two sources: the first 160 participants of the ongoing ImmuneRACE study, and 950 to 1,500 subjects contributed by 6 global collaborators. Nearly every sample came with metadata listing a de-identified subject ID, COVID-19 status, age in years and sex. Where HLA class I and class II types were available, the types were taken from metadata supplied by the sample provider, not from assay-based typing. Results the study describes overall, beyond this receptor: Clinical and demographic metadata were provided uncurated, with the amount varying by source and participant.

Participants in the prospective study were enrolled through a virtual design, were aged about 18 to 100 years, and lived in approximately 25 United States geographic areas. To assign participants to cohorts, the prospective study relied on clinical history that participants themselves reported in a screening survey and a study questionnaire. Exposed participants were defined as having been in contact with someone with a PCR-confirmed or clinician-diagnosed COVID-19 case within 2 weeks of study entry. In the prospective study, mobile phlebotomists collected whole blood, serum and a nasopharyngeal or oropharyngeal swab from each participant. Participants in the prospective study had the option to provide additional blood draws and questionnaires over an approximately 2-month period. Blood samples from the prospective study were shipped frozen or at room temperature prior to DNA extraction. The germline V gene sets CDR1 to SQVTM and CDR2 to ANQGSEA. The CDR3 contains 12 residues, cysteine and phenylalanine counted. The read is trimmed to its CDR3 DNA, 36 bases read in frame from base 1. After removal of 6 bases from V and 3 bases from J, the junction retains 5 bases not matched to a gene.

Notes on this clone: This receptor's antigen is unknown. No clone much larger than this one lies a single base away; base qualities are absent.

TCRbeta CDR3 regions were amplified from genomic DNA using the immunoSEQ Assay, a bias-controlled multiplex PCR. The source study handled its data this way. Within the assay, amplification of reference gene primers was used to estimate how many nucleated cells each sample contained. Sequence reads were collapsed and filtered to measure the absolute abundance of every unique TCRbeta CDR3 rearrangement. For each sample, productive Simpson clonality was calculated by taking the square root of Simpson's diversity index across productive rearrangements. The table was pulled from immuneACCESS by TCRdb, which kept in-frame rearrangements only. Such tables lose some clones; where checked, under half of the loss comes from unresolved V genes, and the rest has no known cause. V, J and clone size reflect that table, while D and trimming were determined from the DNA. The sample records under 400,000 clones, 85% to 90% of which are singletons. The ten largest account for around 0.92% of the sample.

Sequencing was done on a sample of PBMCs or T cells enriched from blood (not recorded which). The TCR originated in a woman younger than 45 who had been exposed to COVID-19. Rearrangement joined TRBV29-1 to TRBJ2-7, and TRBD2 matches 7 of the central bases. For the CDR3, the sequence is CSVRLAVYEQYF. The nucleotides are TGCAGCGTCCGACTAGCAGTCTACGAGCAGTACTTC.